These 26 T cell receptor beta chains originate from one sample sequenced in a study of blood T cell repertoires in COVID-19 (dated by TCRdb to between 2020 and 2021). Library preparation was by the immunoSEQ multiplex PCR assay. Drawn from immuneACCESS, this table holds only the in-frame rearrangements with V and J called that TCRdb kept. Clones are partly lost; checked studies trace under half to an unresolved V gene and leave the rest unexplained. The sample includes over 85,000 clones, with around nine tenths observed a single time. The ten largest clones take up around 1.9% of the sample. Sequenced input: peripheral blood. The receptors here all came from a woman aged 45-60 years with COVID-19, enrolled during active disease.

The chain has TRBV6-6 and TRBJ2-5; D is possibly TRBD1 (6 bases). Trimming took 6 bases from V and 5 from J, leaving 13 bases between them. CDR1 is MNHNY and CDR2 is SVGAGI in the germline V gene (reference sequence). This CDR3 region has 13 residues. The CDR3 loop reads CASSLRGRETQYF. CDR3 DNA: TGTGCCAGCAGCCTCAGGGGTAGGGAGACCCAGTACTTC.

The rearrangement links TRBV27 to TRBJ1-5, with D perhaps TRBD1 (5 bases). This CDR3 has 15 amino acids. Per germline, CDR1 MNHEY and CDR2 SMNVEV (reference sequence). Trimming removed 3 bases at V and 4 bases at J, with 13 bases between. CDR3 protein: CASSLNGAGNQPQHF. In DNA form, the CDR3 reads TGTGCCAGCAGTTTGAATGGTGCAGGGAATCAGCCCCAGCATTTT.

The rearrangement links TRBV13 to TRBJ2-3, with TRBD2 matching over 9 bases. The CDR3 runs to 15 residues. The V gene end was trimmed by 5 bases and the J gene end by 0 bases; junction bases not matched to a gene: 3. CDR1 and CDR2 from the germline V gene are PRHDT and FYEKMQ (reference sequence). CDR3 nucleotide sequence: TGTGCCAGCAGCAGGGGACTAGCTAGCACAGATACGCAGTATTTT. It yields the protein CASSRGLASTDTQYF.

Written as DNA, the CDR3 is TGCGCCAGCAGCGAGGAGTCGGGTCAGCCCCAGCATTTT. Translated: CASSEESGQPQHF. The chain carries TRBV5-1 and TRBJ1-5; D unclear. Germline V gene sequence: CDR1 SGHRS, CDR2 YFSETQ. The CDR3 is 13 amino acids. Trimming shortened V by 4 bases and J by 6 bases, and 11 bases separated the two germline ends.

The V and J genes are TRBV24-1 and TRBJ2-7; maybe TRBD1 (5 bases). Germline loops: CDR1 KGHDR, CDR2 SFDVKD. The germline V and J ends were trimmed by 3 bases and 7 bases, with 12 bases remaining between them. CDR3 length: 13 amino acids. In nucleotides, the CDR3 is TGTGCCACCAGTGATCCCTTTCAGGGAGAGCAGTACTTC. This codes for CATSDPFQGEQYF.

The chain carries TRBV5-8 and TRBJ1-1; no firm D call. The CDR3 contains 14 residues. Trimming took off 4 bases at V and 3 bases at J, with 13 bases between the two ends. Germline CDR1 reads SGHTS; CDR2 reads YDEGEE. Here the CDR3 reads CASSRGIRDTEAFF. CDR3 in DNA: TGTGCCAGCAGCAGAGGGATACGGGACACTGAAGCTTTCTTT. Based on the CDR3 plus reference TRBV5-8 and TRBJ1-1, the full variable domain is EAGVTQSPTHLIKTRGQQATLRCSPISGHTSVYWYQQALGLGLQFLLWYDEGEERNRGNFPPRFSGRQFPNYSSELNVNALELEDSALYLCASSRGIRDTEAFFGQGTRLTVV.

This chain uses TRBV24-1 with TRBJ1-5, with 9 nucleotides matching TRBD1. V was clipped by 7 bases and J by 7 bases; unmatched bases: 10. This CDR3 has 15 amino acids. Germline values: CDR1 KGHDR, CDR2 SFDVKD. In DNA form, the CDR3 reads TGTGCCACCAGGTCGGGACAGGGATTTGAGCAGCCCCAGCATTTT. It encodes CATRSGQGFEQPQHF.

The V and J genes are TRBV5-1 and TRBJ1-1; D perhaps matches TRBD1 (6 bases). The CDR3 sequence is 16 residues long. With 6 bases removed from V and 0 bases from J, the gap between germline ends came to 18 bases. Germline CDR1 reads SGHRS; CDR2 reads YFSETQ. DNA for the CDR3: TGCGCCAGCACCCAGGCAGGCGGGGGCATGAACACTGAAGCTTTCTTT. Amino acid sequence: CASTQAGGGMNTEAFF.

The genes are TRBV2 and TRBJ1-5; a weak D match, TRBD1 (5 bases). The germline gives CDR1 SNHLY, CDR2 FYNNEI. Trimming shortened V by 4 bases and J by 4 bases, and 8 bases separated the two germline ends. This CDR3 region has 13 residues. CDR3 sequence: CASSGTPNQPQHF. The CDR3 nucleotides read TGTGCCAGCAGTGGGACACCTAATCAGCCCCAGCATTTT.

The rearrangement uses TRBV7-8 and TRBJ1-1; a possible D gene is TRBD1 (5 bases). The CDR3 is 15 residues long. The V end was cut by 0 bases, the J end by 1 base, with 9 bases between. Germline V gene data show CDR1 as SGHVS and CDR2 as FQNEAQ. The CDR3 bases are TGTGCCAGCAGCTTAGCGGGGGGGTCGAACACTGAAGCTTTCTTT. This translates into CASSLAGGSNTEAFF.

The CDR3 bases are TGTGCCAGCTCACCAGAGGCCTACGAGCAGTACTTC. Its protein product is CASSPEAYEQYF. This chain joins TRBV18 and TRBJ2-7; D is uncertain. The germline gives CDR1 KGHSH, CDR2 LQKENI. The V gene lost 2 bases and the J gene lost 2 bases, with 4 bases spanning the gap. The CDR3 length is 12 residues. Supplemented by reference TRBV18 and TRBJ2-7, the full variable domain reads NAGVMQNPRHLVRRRGQEARLRCSPMKGHSHVYWYRQLPEEGLKFMVYLQKENIIDESGMPKERFSAEFPKEGPSILRIQQVVRGDSAAYFCASSPEAYEQYFGPGTRLTVT.

The chain recombines TRBV4-1 with TRBJ2-1, with a tentative D call TRBD1 (5 bases). Trimming removed 4 bases at V and 8 bases at J, with 15 bases between. From germline, CDR1 is MGHRA and CDR2 YSYEKL. The CDR3 has 14 residues. CDR3: CASSLSAGSYEQFF. The CDR3 DNA follows: TGCGCCAGCAGCCTTTCAGCAGGGTCTTATGAGCAGTTCTTC.

The chain combines TRBV28 with TRBJ2-5; D is possibly TRBD2 (5 bases). CDR3 length equals 15 residues. Germline CDR1 reads MDHEN; CDR2 reads SYDVKM. Trimming cost V 2 bases and J 5 bases, with 15 bases left between them. In DNA, the CDR3 is TGTGCCAGCAGTTTAGCGAGGGTGGGAAAGGAGACCCAGTACTTC. Translating gives CASSLARVGKETQYF.

The gene calls are TRBV19 and TRBJ1-6; unclear D gene. The CDR3 runs to 14 residues. Per the germline V gene, CDR1 is LNHDA and CDR2 is SQIVND (reference sequence). The V end lost 3 bases, the J end lost 10 bases, and 13 bases lay between the germline ends. CDR3 protein: CASSMVGSGSPLHF. The CDR3 coding sequence is TGTGCCAGTAGTATGGTTGGGTCCGGGTCACCCCTCCACTTT.

V usage is TRBV7-2 and J usage is TRBJ1-5; D is uncertain. Germline CDR1 is SGHTA and CDR2 is FQGNSA. The V and J ends lost 4 bases and 3 bases respectively, with 7 bases between them. This CDR3 spans 13 amino acids. CDR3 bases: TGTGCCAGCAGCTACTCTTACAATCAGCCCCAGCATTTT. Protein: CASSYSYNQPQHF.

This sequence joins TRBV27 and TRBJ2-2, with a tentative D call TRBD1 (6 bases). The germline gives CDR1 MNHEY, CDR2 SMNVEV (reference sequence). The length of the CDR3 is 13 residues. V was clipped by 9 bases and J by 4 bases, with 12 bases between them. In DNA form, the CDR3 reads TGTGCCAGTAAAAGGGGGAGCACCGGGGAGCTGTTTTTT. Translation: CASKRGSTGELFF.

In nucleotides, the CDR3 is TGCGCCAGCAGCTTGGTGGCAGGGCTCCGAACCAACACTGAAGCTTTCTTT. Amino acids: CASSLVAGLRTNTEAFF. The chain couples TRBV5-1 to TRBJ1-1, with TRBD1 as a possible D gene (5 bases). V was cut by 0 bases and J by 2 bases, with 17 bases left in between. This CDR3 spans 17 amino acids. Germline V gives CDR1 SGHRS, CDR2 YFSETQ.

J is TRBJ1-5 and V is TRBV12-3 or TRBV12-4, with D possibly TRBD1 on 6 matching bases. V lost 2 bases, J lost 15 bases, and 11 bases lay in between. The CDR3 is made up of 11 amino acids. CDR3 residues: CASSLRTVRHF. The CDR3 nucleotides read TGTGCCAGCAGTTTACGGACAGTGAGGCATTTT.

The rearrangement links TRBV6-1 to TRBJ1-6; 7 bases are a match to TRBD1. J gave up 10 bases and V 1 base, and 7 bases lay outside the gene matches. Germline V lookup: CDR1 MNHNS, CDR2 SASEGT. The CDR3 spans 15 residues. The CDR3 sequence is CASSEVQGDSSPLHF. Written as DNA, the CDR3 is TGTGCCAGCAGTGAAGTCCAGGGGGATTCCTCACCCCTCCACTTT.

The chain has TRBV29-1 and TRBJ1-2; D might be TRBD1 (5 bases). Germline CDR1 SQVTM, CDR2 ANQGSEA. Between the trimmed V and J ends, which lost 5 bases and 7 bases, there was a span of 14 bases. This CDR3 spans 12 amino acids. In DNA, the CDR3 is TGCAGCGTTCCGGGCCCAGGGATTGGCTACACCTTC. Translated, it gives CSVPGPGIGYTF. Looking up the rest from reference TRBV29-1 and TRBJ1-2 gives the full variable domain: SAVISQKPSRDICQRGTSLTIQCQVDSQVTMMFWYRQQPGQSLTLIATANQGSEATYESGFVIDKFPISRPNLTFSTLTVSNMSPEDSSIYLCSVPGPGIGYTFGSGTRLTVV.

J is TRBJ2-5 and V is TRBV5-4; D is perhaps TRBD2 (6 bases). Germline V gene sequence: CDR1 SGHNT, CDR2 YYREEE (reference sequence). V was cut by 4 bases and J by 5 bases, with 15 bases left in between. The CDR3 contains 14 residues. In DNA form, the CDR3 reads TGTGCCAGCAGCCTTGGAGGGTTAGGGGAGACCCAGTACTTC. This translates into CASSLGGLGETQYF.

The genes are TRBV7-2 and TRBJ2-1, with 8 positions matching TRBD2. The CDR3 runs 14 residues. V lost 3 bases and J lost 3; bases outside the gene matches: 1. Germline values: CDR1 SGHTA, CDR2 FQGNSA. CDR3 DNA: TGTGCCAGCAGCTTTCTAGCGGGCTACAATGAGCAGTTCTTC. Protein sequence: CASSFLAGYNEQFF. Drawing the rest from reference TRBV7-2 and TRBJ2-1, the complete variable domain is GAGVSQSPSNKVTEKGKDVELRCDPISGHTALYWYRQSLGQGLEFLIYFQGNSAPDKSGLPSDRFSAERTGGSVSTLTIQRTQQEDSAVYLCASSFLAGYNEQFFGPGTRLTVL.

V gene TRBV12-3 or TRBV12-4 combines with J gene TRBJ1-2; D is undetermined. V lost 3 bases and J lost 6, with 11 bases in between. CDR3 length equals 13 residues. The CDR3 region is CASSLGDVDGYTF. As DNA, the CDR3 is TGTGCCAGCAGTTTGGGAGATGTCGATGGCTACACCTTC.

V and J are TRBV27 and TRBJ1-1; TRBD1 agrees at 8 bases. The ends lost 5 bases at V and 10 bases at J; junction bases unmatched: 12. This CDR3 has 14 residues. CDR1 MNHEY and CDR2 SMNVEV come from the germline V gene (reference sequence). DNA of the CDR3: TGTGCCAGCAGTCCCCCAGGGGGCTCGGGGGGAGCTTTCTTT. This sequence encodes CASSPPGGSGGAFF.

This chain connects TRBV7-8 to TRBJ1-1; possibly TRBD1 for D (5 bases). With 0 bases removed from V and 1 base from J, the gap between germline ends came to 6 bases. CDR1 is SGHVS, CDR2 FQNEAQ, per germline. CDR3 length: 14 residues. The CDR3 sequence: CASSLAGGNTEAFF. The CDR3 DNA reads as TGTGCCAGCAGCTTAGCCGGGGGGAACACTGAAGCTTTCTTT.

This chain joins TRBV5-6 and TRBJ1-2, with 7 nucleotides matching TRBD1. The CDR3 runs to 14 residues. With V trimmed by 2 bases and J by 6 bases, 7 bases remained unmatched. CDR1 and CDR2 from the germline V gene are SGHDT and YYEEEE. The DNA of the CDR3 is TGTGCCAGCAGCTTAATTAACAGGGGTAATGGCTACACCTTC. It is translated as CASSLINRGNGYTF.